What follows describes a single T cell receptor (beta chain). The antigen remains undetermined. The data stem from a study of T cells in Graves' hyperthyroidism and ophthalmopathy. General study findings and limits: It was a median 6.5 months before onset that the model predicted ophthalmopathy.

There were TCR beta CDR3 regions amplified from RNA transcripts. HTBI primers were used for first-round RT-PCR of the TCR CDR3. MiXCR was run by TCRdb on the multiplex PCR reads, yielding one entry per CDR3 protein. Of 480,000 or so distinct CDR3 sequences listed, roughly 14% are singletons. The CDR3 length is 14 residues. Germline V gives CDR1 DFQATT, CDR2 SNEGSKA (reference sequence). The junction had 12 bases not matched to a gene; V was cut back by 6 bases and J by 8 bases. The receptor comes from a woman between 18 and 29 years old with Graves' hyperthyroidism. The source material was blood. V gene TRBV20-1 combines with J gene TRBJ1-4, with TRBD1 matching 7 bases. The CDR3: CSAPEGAVGEKLFF. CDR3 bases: TGCAGTGCCCCAGAGGGGGCAGTAGGAGAAAAACTGTTTTTT.